The present TCR beta chain was sequenced within a study of OX40 agonist ivuxolimab in advanced cancers. Regarding the research as a whole: Ivuxolimab, which targeted the costimulatory receptor OX40 (CD134), was an agonistic, fully human IgG2 monoclonal antibody. Among the roughly 52 dose-escalation patients, some 20 had hepatocellular carcinoma, approximately 15 melanoma, 9 renal cell carcinoma and 9 head and neck cancer. The dose-escalation cohort was approximately 83% male with a mean age of about 60 years, ranging from roughly 20 to 80. Patients were allowed to have had prior anti-PD-1, anti-PD-L1 or anti-CTLA-4 therapy, and 30% to 40% of the dose-escalation patients had been treated with checkpoint inhibitors. Intravenous ivuxolimab was administered to patients every 2 weeks at six dose levels: 0.01, 0.1, 0.3, 1.5, 3 and 10 mg/kg. Three dose-escalation patients achieved partial responses, one with hepatocellular carcinoma and two with cutaneous melanoma. Peripheral TCRbeta sequencing aimed to test whether ivuxolimab altered TCR sequence diversity and caused clonal T-cell expansion. The paper describes the monotherapy dose-escalation part (N of about 47 patients) of the phase I trial of ivuxolimab. Overall study results and their limits: Low levels of normalized T-cell clonal expansion were also seen in some patients who did not respond. Antigen specificity was not determined for the clonally expanded peripheral T cells. In partial responders in the 0.1-3.0 mg/kg groups, normalized peripheral clonal expansion was found to be among the lowest, especially among CD8+ T cells. After ivuxolimab, expanded clones were on average more numerous among CD8+ T cells than among CD4+ T cells. At doses from 0.1 to 3.0 mg/kg, clonal expansion was seen in both CD4+ and CD8+ blood T cells between baseline and week 6.

V and J lose 4 bases and 8 bases, and a span of 18 bases separates them. The CDR3 holds 15 amino acids from the cysteine to the phenylalanine. The entry retains the CDR3 DNA only, 45 bases that are in frame from base 1. CDR1 and CDR2 are drawn from the germline V gene: KGHSH, LQKENI. In regard to this clone: No cognate antigen has been identified for it. No clone much larger than this one lies a single base away; base qualities are absent.

Patients with autoimmune disease history or receiving systemic immunosuppression were excluded from the trial. Peripheral blood for TCR sequencing was collected from all dose cohorts at baseline, on cycle 4 day 1, and on cycle 7 day 1. The samples were drawn from a first-in-human, open-label, multicenter phase I dose-escalation trial of ivuxolimab. The trial enrolled adults with locally advanced or metastatic head and neck squamous cell, hepatocellular, melanoma or renal cell carcinoma. Before TCR sequencing, CD4+ T cells and CD8+ T cells from peripheral blood were sorted into separate populations. Genomic DNA was extracted from sorted cells for sequencing of the TCRbeta CDR3 region. The immunoSEQ Assay was used to sequence the TCRbeta CDR3 regions. TCRdb holds this immuneACCESS table with in-frame rearrangements only. Some clones are missing; in checked studies, unresolved V genes explain under half, and the rest has no known cause. The sample contains roughly 63,000 clones, 70% to 90% of them found a single time. The ten largest clones represent about 12% of the sample.

The starting material was CD4+ or CD8+ T cells sorted from blood, obtained in a trial of the OX40 agonist ivuxolimab. The receptor's source is an adult with an advanced solid tumor such as melanoma, head and neck, liver or kidney cancer. The V and J segments used are TRBV18 and TRBJ2-1, with the D gene too uncertain to name. CDR3 reads: CASSRSPGGTDEQFF. The DNA reads TGTGCCAGCTCACGATCTCCGGGCGGAACGGATGAGCAGTTCTTC.